The rows below give T cell receptor beta chains drawn from one sample of a study of blood T cell repertoires in COVID-19. This table comes from immunoSEQ multiplex PCR, and its TCRdb copy is limited to in-frame clones, with some not included. The top ten hold about a sixth of the sample, which has 65,000 to 80,000 clones, roughly nine tenths seen once. Sequencing was performed on peripheral blood. Every receptor here comes from a man aged 80 or over in a cohort sampled during active COVID-19. Both conserved end residues are part of each CDR3. A D gene is named only where the DNA matches it firmly. For some rows the clone size is stated as once, few or many, or as a class when expanded; others skip it.

j_call,clone_size,d_call,v_call,cdr3_aa,cdr3_nt
TRBJ2-3,-,-,TRBV14,CASSLFGTNTDTQYF,TGTGCCAGCAGCCTTTTCGGGACAAACACAGATACGCAGTATTTT
TRBJ1-5,-,TRBD1,TRBV5-6,CASSPDRGQSNQPQHF,TGTGCCAGCAGCCCCGACAGGGGGCAGAGCAATCAGCCCCAGCATTTT
TRBJ2-3,-,TRBD2,TRBV10-3,CAIRLAGETDTQYF,TGTGCCATCAGACTAGCGGGGGAAACAGATACGCAGTATTTT
TRBJ1-6,-,-,TRBV7-8,CASSQIRSGVRNSPLHF,TGTGCCAGCAGCCAAATTCGGAGCGGGGTACGGAATTCACCCCTCCACTTT
TRBJ2-3,-,TRBD1,TRBV19,CASSSGQGLITDTQYF,TGTGCCAGTAGTTCCGGACAGGGGTTAATAACAGATACGCAGTATTTT
TRBJ2-1,-,TRBD2,TRBV6-5,CASSYSGGEQFF,TGTGCCAGCAGTTACTCGGGGGGGGAGCAGTTCTTC
TRBJ1-2,-,TRBD1,TRBV28,CATETGVNYGYTF,TGTGCCACCGAGACAGGGGTAAACTATGGCTACACCTTC
TRBJ2-1,-,-,TRBV4-2,CASSQARFF,TGTGCCAGCAGCCAAGCTAGGTTCTTC
TRBJ1-4,-,TRBD1,TRBV5-5,CASSPGGTGVREKLFF,TGTGCCAGCAGCCCTGGAGGGACAGGGGTAAGAGAAAAACTGTTTTTT
TRBJ2-3,-,TRBD1,TRBV6-5,CASRPTGGEGTQYF,TGTGCCAGCAGGCCGACAGGGGGCGAGGGTACGCAGTATTTT
TRBJ1-5,-,TRBD1,TRBV2,CASSESWSGGQPQHF,TGTGCCAGCAGTGAATCTTGGTCAGGGGGTCAGCCCCAGCATTTT
TRBJ2-5,-,-,TRBV2,CASSYQGKQTQYF,TGTGCCAGCAGTTACCAGGGGAAACAGACCCAGTACTTC
TRBJ1-2,-,TRBD1,TRBV2,CASSDHYDRAQGYTF,TGTGCCAGCAGTGACCATTACGACAGGGCGCAAGGCTACACCTTC
TRBJ2-7,-,TRBD1,TRBV3-1/TRBV3-2,CASSPRRDRGLYEQYF,TGTGCCAGCAGCCCTCGCCGGGACAGGGGCCTCTACGAGCAGTACTTC
TRBJ2-5,-,TRBD1,TRBV4-3,CASSQTGVAETQYF,TGCGCCAGCAGCCAAACAGGGGTAGCAGAGACCCAGTACTTC
TRBJ2-3,-,-,TRBV28,CASSLSLQVDTQYF,TGTGCCAGCAGTCTGAGTCTACAGGTGGATACGCAGTATTTT
TRBJ2-2,-,-,TRBV18,CASSTSHRDARGGELFF,TGTGCCAGCTCAACTTCCCACCGGGACGCCAGGGGCGGGGAGCTGTTTTTT
TRBJ1-2,-,TRBD1,TRBV29-1,CSVTGGAGGYTF,TGCAGCGTGACAGGGGGCGCGGGTGGCTACACCTTC
TRBJ2-6,-,-,TRBV7-2,CASTLGGTAFSGANVLTF,TGTGCCAGCACCCTGGGCGGGACAGCCTTTTCTGGGGCCAACGTCCTGACTTTC
TRBJ1-2,once,-,TRBV2,CASSEIDGQAGSYGYTF,TGTGCCAGCAGTGAAATTGACGGGCAGGCGGGTTCGTATGGCTACACCTTC
TRBJ1-4,-,TRBD1,TRBV29-1,CSVEGTGDEKLFF,TGCAGCGTTGAGGGGACAGGGGATGAAAAACTGTTTTTT
TRBJ1-6,few,-,TRBV5-6,CASSLVIREAYNSPLHF,TGTGCCAGCAGCTTGGTTATCAGGGAAGCCTATAATTCACCCCTCCACTTT
TRBJ2-7,-,-,TRBV4-1,CASSQERGIYEQYF,TGCGCCAGCAGCCAAGAACGGGGTATCTACGAGCAGTACTTC
TRBJ1-1,-,-,TRBV19,CASSTPTNMNTEAFF,TGTGCCAGTAGTACGCCGACAAACATGAACACTGAAGCTTTCTTT
TRBJ2-4,-,TRBD2,TRBV10-2,CASVTSGGLLAKNIQYF,TGCGCCAGCGTGACTAGCGGGGGGCTTCTAGCCAAAAACATTCAGTACTTC
TRBJ2-2,few,-,TRBV6-5,CASSYGGLGTGELFF,TGTGCCAGCAGTTACGGGGGCCTCGGAACCGGGGAGCTGTTTTTT
TRBJ2-1,-,TRBD2,TRBV5-4,CASSSLAGGYNEQFF,TGTGCCAGCAGCTCGCTAGCGGGGGGCTACAATGAGCAGTTCTTC
TRBJ2-1,-,TRBD1,TRBV6-4,CASSAIGQGYEQFF,TGTGCCAGCAGTGCGATAGGACAGGGGTATGAGCAGTTCTTC
TRBJ1-4,-,-,TRBV5-1,CASSAGDLATNEKLFF,TGCGCCAGCAGCGCAGGGGACCTTGCAACTAATGAAAAACTGTTTTTT
TRBJ2-7,few,-,TRBV3-1/TRBV3-2,CASSFSSYEQYF,TGTGCCAGCAGCTTCTCCTCCTACGAGCAGTACTTC
TRBJ2-3,-,TRBD2,TRBV5-1,CASSLQAGGLTDTQYF,TGCGCCAGCAGCTTGCAGGCGGGGGGGTTAACAGATACGCAGTATTTT
TRBJ2-6,-,-,TRBV5-5,CASSLDLNLPSGANVLTF,TGTGCCAGCAGCTTGGATCTAAACCTCCCGTCTGGGGCCAACGTCCTGACTTTC
TRBJ2-7,few,TRBD1,TRBV3-1/TRBV3-2,CASSQWDRRFGQYF,TGTGCCAGCAGCCAATGGGACAGGAGGTTTGGGCAGTACTTC
TRBJ1-5,-,-,TRBV6-2/TRBV6-3,CASSYFQDGDQPQHF,TGTGCCAGCAGTTACTTTCAGGACGGGGATCAGCCCCAGCATTTT
TRBJ1-5,-,TRBD1,TRBV4-3,CASSRTRDRNQPQHF,TGCGCCAGCAGCCGAACGCGGGACAGAAATCAGCCCCAGCATTTT
TRBJ2-1,once,-,TRBV12-5,CASGPVTGVNEQFF,TGTGCTAGTGGTCCCGTGACAGGTGTCAATGAGCAGTTCTTC
TRBJ1-2,-,TRBD1,TRBV5-6,CASSLGQGEAYGYTF,TGTGCCAGCAGCTTGGGACAGGGCGAAGCTTATGGCTACACCTTC
TRBJ2-7,-,TRBD1,TRBV5-1,CASSIRQGAQEQYF,TGCGCCAGCAGCATCCGACAGGGGGCACAAGAGCAGTACTTC
TRBJ2-7,-,-,TRBV6-2/TRBV6-3,CASSLYGVDEQYF,TGTGCCAGCAGTTTGTACGGGGTCGACGAGCAGTACTTC
TRBJ1-3,-,-,TRBV5-1,CASSEGAGNTIYF,TGCGCCAGCAGCGAAGGGGCAGGAAACACCATATATTTT
TRBJ2-3,-,TRBD1,TRBV19,CASSMTGQGYTDTQYF,TGTGCCAGTAGTATGACCGGACAGGGATACACAGATACGCAGTATTTT
TRBJ2-5,once,-,TRBV6-5,CASSPTIGGQETQYF,TGTGCCAGCAGCCCCACAATAGGGGGCCAAGAGACCCAGTACTTC
TRBJ2-1,-,-,TRBV5-1,CASSLTGDNEQFF,TGCGCCAGCAGCTTGACCGGGGACAATGAGCAGTTCTTC
TRBJ1-4,-,-,TRBV5-1,CASSLAGWRPFEKLFF,TGCGCCAGCAGCTTGGCCGGGTGGCGCCCGTTTGAAAAACTGTTTTTT
TRBJ1-5,-,-,TRBV12-3/TRBV12-4,CASSTGNQPQHF,TGTGCCAGCAGTACGGGGAATCAGCCCCAGCATTTT